Listed below are T cell receptor beta chains from one sample, sequenced in a study of control samples from healthy donors and cancer patients. TCRdb's table, derived via immunoSEQ multiplex PCR, lists solely in-frame clones and lacks some. The sample has roughly 150,000 clones; 80% to 90% are singletons. Sequencing was carried out using blood. All receptors derive from a man younger than 35 in good health. CDR3s include the opening cysteine and the closing phenylalanine or tryptophan. A D gene is named only where the DNA matches it firmly. The size field is filled for only some rows; it gives once, few, many or a size class.

J gene: TRBJ2-7; clone size: .; D gene: TRBD1; V gene: TRBV18; CDR3 protein: CASSDRQGQIYEQYF; CDR3 DNA: TGTGCCAGCTCAGATCGACAGGGACAAATCTACGAGCAGTACTTC
J gene: TRBJ2-7; clone size: .; D gene: .; V gene: TRBV6-5; CDR3 protein: CASSYRARAYHEQYF; CDR3 DNA: TGTGCCAGCAGTTACCGGGCCAGAGCGTACCACGAGCAGTACTTC
J gene: TRBJ1-5; clone size: .; D gene: .; V gene: TRBV30; CDR3 protein: CAWSVGGNQPQHF; CDR3 DNA: TGTGCCTGGAGTGTGGGTGGTAATCAGCCCCAGCATTTT
J gene: TRBJ2-7; clone size: .; D gene: TRBD1; V gene: TRBV2; CDR3 protein: CASISGTGSSEQYF; CDR3 DNA: TGTGCCAGCATATCCGGGACAGGTAGTTCCGAGCAGTACTTC
J gene: TRBJ1-6; clone size: .; D gene: .; V gene: TRBV5-1; CDR3 protein: CASSLDVDSPLHF; CDR3 DNA: TGCGCCAGCAGCTTGGATGTCGATTCACCCCTCCACTTT
J gene: TRBJ2-5; clone size: .; D gene: .; V gene: TRBV6-5; CDR3 protein: CASSIDSRQETQYF; CDR3 DNA: TGTGCCAGCAGTATCGACAGCCGCCAAGAGACCCAGTACTTC
J gene: TRBJ1-5; clone size: .; D gene: TRBD1; V gene: TRBV6-5; CDR3 protein: CASSRGTGIGQPQHF; CDR3 DNA: TGTGCCAGCAGTCGAGGGACAGGGATCGGTCAGCCCCAGCATTTT
J gene: TRBJ2-1; clone size: .; D gene: TRBD2; V gene: TRBV29-1; CDR3 protein: CSAGDAGVVNEQFF; CDR3 DNA: TGCAGCGCCGGAGATGCGGGGGTCGTTAATGAGCAGTTCTTC
J gene: TRBJ2-1; clone size: .; D gene: TRBD2; V gene: TRBV9; CDR3 protein: CASSVVTSGGPDGEQFF; CDR3 DNA: TGTGCCAGCAGCGTAGTAACTAGCGGGGGTCCCGACGGCGAGCAGTTCTTC
J gene: TRBJ1-1; clone size: once; D gene: .; V gene: TRBV5-5; CDR3 protein: CASSLGVGTEAFF; CDR3 DNA: TGTGCCAGCAGCTTGGGGGTAGGCACTGAAGCTTTCTTT
J gene: TRBJ1-1; clone size: once; D gene: TRBD1; V gene: TRBV3-1/TRBV3-2; CDR3 protein: CASREDRGLNTEAFF; CDR3 DNA: TGTGCCAGCAGGGAGGACAGGGGACTGAACACTGAAGCTTTCTTT
J gene: TRBJ2-7; clone size: .; D gene: .; V gene: TRBV19; CDR3 protein: CASSMGGPGEQYF; CDR3 DNA: TGTGCCAGTAGTATGGGAGGACCGGGCGAGCAGTACTTC
J gene: TRBJ1-4; clone size: .; D gene: .; V gene: TRBV2; CDR3 protein: CASRPSGQGGRPIF; CDR3 DNA: TGTGCCAGCAGGCCGAGCGGGCAGGGAGGAAGGCCGATATTT
J gene: TRBJ1-2; clone size: .; D gene: .; V gene: TRBV6-5; CDR3 protein: CASVLYNEEGNGYTF; CDR3 DNA: TGTGCCAGCGTCCTCTACAACGAGGAGGGGAACGGCTACACCTTC
J gene: TRBJ2-7; clone size: .; D gene: .; V gene: TRBV27; CDR3 protein: CASRTPSYEQYF; CDR3 DNA: TGTGCCAGCCGGACTCCGTCCTACGAGCAGTACTTC
J gene: TRBJ1-1; clone size: .; D gene: TRBD1; V gene: TRBV9; CDR3 protein: CASSVDRVTEAFF; CDR3 DNA: TGTGCCAGCAGCGTGGACAGGGTCACTGAAGCTTTCTTT
J gene: TRBJ2-4; clone size: .; D gene: .; V gene: TRBV27; CDR3 protein: CASSLSDSGAEYF; CDR3 DNA: TGTGCCAGCAGTTTATCGGACAGCGGGGCAGAGTACTTC
J gene: TRBJ1-5; clone size: .; D gene: .; V gene: TRBV28; CDR3 protein: CASSSRVNQPQHF; CDR3 DNA: TGTGCCAGCAGTTCCAGGGTAAATCAGCCCCAGCATTTT
J gene: TRBJ1-1; clone size: .; D gene: TRBD1; V gene: TRBV29-1; CDR3 protein: CSVEQGGTEAFF; CDR3 DNA: TGCAGCGTTGAACAGGGGGGCACTGAAGCTTTCTTT